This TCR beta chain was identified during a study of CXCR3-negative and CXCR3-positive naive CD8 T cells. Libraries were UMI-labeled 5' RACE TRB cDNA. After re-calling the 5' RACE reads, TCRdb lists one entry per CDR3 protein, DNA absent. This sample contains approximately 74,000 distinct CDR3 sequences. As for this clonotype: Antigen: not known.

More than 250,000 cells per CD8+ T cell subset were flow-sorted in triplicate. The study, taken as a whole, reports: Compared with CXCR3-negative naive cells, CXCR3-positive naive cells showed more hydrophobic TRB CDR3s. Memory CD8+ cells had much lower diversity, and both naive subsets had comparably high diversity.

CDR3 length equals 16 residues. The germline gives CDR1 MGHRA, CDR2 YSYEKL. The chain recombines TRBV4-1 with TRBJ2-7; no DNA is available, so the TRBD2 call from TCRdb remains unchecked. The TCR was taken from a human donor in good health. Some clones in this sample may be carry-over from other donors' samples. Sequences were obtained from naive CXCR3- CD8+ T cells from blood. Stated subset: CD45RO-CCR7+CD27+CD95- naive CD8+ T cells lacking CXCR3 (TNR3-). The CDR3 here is CASSSGLAGALGEQYF.